This TCR beta chain is drawn from a study of neoadjuvant anti-PD-1 for oral cavity cancer. Study-wide context: Non-progressing patients received a fourth nivolumab dose near day 43, then surgery on days 50-56.

The CDR3 totals 13 residues. Germline CDR1 SQVTM, CDR2 ANQGSEA. Trimming took off 0 bases at V and 6 bases at J, with 11 bases between the two ends. The sample's time point: after neoadjuvant nivolumab, at surgical resection. Cohort: HPV-negative, locally advanced oral cavity squamous cell carcinoma patients. This clone was counted a few times. Its specificity is unknown. The study, taken as a whole, reports: Each response group had just a few patients in TCR analyses. Higher pretreatment blood Treg/Th17 ratios correlated with higher pretreatment blood and lower post-treatment tumor TCRbeta clonality.

Sequenced by immunoSEQ multiplex PCR; TCRdb stores in-frame clones only, minus some. The repertoire holds around 13,000 clones, with 73% as singletons. Specimen: PBMCs, collected after nivolumab (anti-PD-1) treatment. The rearrangement joins TRBV29-1 to TRBJ1-2; no firm D call. This receptor was taken from a person between 35 and 79 years old with oral cavity squamous cell carcinoma. For the CDR3, the DNA is TGCAGCGTTGAAGAAGGGATTACGGATGGCTACACCTTC. This codes for CSVEEGITDGYTF.